This TCR beta chain appears in the sequencing data of a study of T cells in Graves' hyperthyroidism and ophthalmopathy. In this sample, this clonotype turned up many times. Amplified regions were TCR beta CDR3 sequences from RNA transcripts. In the first-round RT-PCR of the TCR CDR3, the HTBI primer set was used. TCRdb processed the multiplex PCR reads anew with MiXCR; each CDR3 protein has one entry. This sample has over 350,000 distinct CDR3 sequences; about an eighth occur once, and the top ten carry 25% to 30%. Exclusions: uncontrolled infection, other autoimmune disease, pregnancy, lactation. Sequencing used blood. The receptor comes from a man aged 50 to 60 with Graves' ophthalmopathy.

CDR3 nucleotide sequence: TGTGCCAGCAGTTTAGTGGGGTCCGGCAATCAGCCCCAGCATTTT. It specifies CASSLVGSGNQPQHF. This chain connects TRBV12-3 or TRBV12-4 to TRBJ1-5; D is ambiguous. CDR3 size: 15 residues. Deletions cut 1 base from V and 2 bases from J, with 9 bases between.